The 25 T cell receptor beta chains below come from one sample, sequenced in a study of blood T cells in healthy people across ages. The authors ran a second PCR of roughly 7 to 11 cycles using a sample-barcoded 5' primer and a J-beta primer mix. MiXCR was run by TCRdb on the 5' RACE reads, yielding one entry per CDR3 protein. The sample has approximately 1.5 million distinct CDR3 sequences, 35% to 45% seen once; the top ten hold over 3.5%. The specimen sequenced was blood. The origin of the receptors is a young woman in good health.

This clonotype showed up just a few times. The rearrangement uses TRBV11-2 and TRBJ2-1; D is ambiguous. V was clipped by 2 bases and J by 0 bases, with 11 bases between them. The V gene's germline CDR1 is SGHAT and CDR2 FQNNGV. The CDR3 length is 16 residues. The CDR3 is CASSLRAISSYNEQFF. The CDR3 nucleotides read TGTGCCAGCAGCTTAAGGGCAATAAGCTCCTACAATGAGCAGTTCTTC.

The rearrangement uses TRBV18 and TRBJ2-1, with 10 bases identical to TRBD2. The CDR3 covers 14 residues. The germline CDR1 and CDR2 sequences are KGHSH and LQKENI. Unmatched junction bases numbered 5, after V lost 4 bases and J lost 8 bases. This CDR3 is CASSRLAGDDEQFF. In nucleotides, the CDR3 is TGTGCCAGCTCACGCCTAGCGGGAGACGATGAGCAGTTCTTC.

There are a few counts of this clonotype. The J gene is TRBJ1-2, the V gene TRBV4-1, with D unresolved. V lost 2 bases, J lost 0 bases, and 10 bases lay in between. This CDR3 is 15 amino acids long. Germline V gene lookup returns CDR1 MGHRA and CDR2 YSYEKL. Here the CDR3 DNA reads TGCGCCAGCAGCCAACCCCAGCTCACTAACTATGGCTACACCTTC. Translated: CASSQPQLTNYGYTF.

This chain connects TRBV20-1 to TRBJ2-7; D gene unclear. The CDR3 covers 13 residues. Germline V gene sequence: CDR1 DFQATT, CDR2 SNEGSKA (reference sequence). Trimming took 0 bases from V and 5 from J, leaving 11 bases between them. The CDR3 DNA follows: TGCAGTGCTAGAGATTCAGAATACGACGAGCAGTACTTC. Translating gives CSARDSEYDEQYF.

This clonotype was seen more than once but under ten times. CDR3 amino acids: CASTLSTGWYYEQYF. As DNA, the CDR3 is TGCGCCAGCACCCTATCGACGGGGTGGTATTACGAGCAGTACTTC. The chain has TRBV5-1 and TRBJ2-7, with a possible D match to TRBD2 (5 bases). Trimming removed 6 bases from V and 4 bases from J, with 20 bases in between. This CDR3 has 15 residues. Germline CDR1 reads SGHRS; CDR2 reads YFSETQ.

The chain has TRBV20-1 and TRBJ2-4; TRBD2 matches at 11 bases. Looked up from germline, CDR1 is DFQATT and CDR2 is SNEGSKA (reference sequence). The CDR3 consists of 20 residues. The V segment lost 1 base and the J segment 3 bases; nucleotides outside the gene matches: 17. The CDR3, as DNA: TGCAGTGCTAGAGCCTTTAGCGGGGGGGCCGGGAGATCTGGCAAAAACATTCAGTACTTC. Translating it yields CSARAFSGGAGRSGKNIQYF.

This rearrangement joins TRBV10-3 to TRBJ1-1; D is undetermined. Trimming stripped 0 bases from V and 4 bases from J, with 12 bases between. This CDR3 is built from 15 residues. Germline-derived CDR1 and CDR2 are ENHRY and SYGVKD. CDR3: CAISESMAGVTEAFF. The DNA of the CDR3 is TGTGCCATCAGTGAGTCGATGGCTGGGGTCACTGAAGCTTTCTTT.

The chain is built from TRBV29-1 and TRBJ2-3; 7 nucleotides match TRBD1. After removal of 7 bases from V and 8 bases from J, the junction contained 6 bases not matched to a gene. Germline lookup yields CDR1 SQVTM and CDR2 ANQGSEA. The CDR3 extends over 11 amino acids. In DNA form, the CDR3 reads TGCAGCGAGCGACAGGGCGGTACGCAGTATTTT. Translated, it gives CSERQGGTQYF.

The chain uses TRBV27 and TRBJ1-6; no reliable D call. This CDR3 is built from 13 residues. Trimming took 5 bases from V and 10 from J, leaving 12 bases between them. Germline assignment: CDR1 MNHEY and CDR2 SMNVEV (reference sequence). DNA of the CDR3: TGTGCCAGCAGTGCTAGTGGAGCGTCACCCCTCCACTTT. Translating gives CASSASGASPLHF.

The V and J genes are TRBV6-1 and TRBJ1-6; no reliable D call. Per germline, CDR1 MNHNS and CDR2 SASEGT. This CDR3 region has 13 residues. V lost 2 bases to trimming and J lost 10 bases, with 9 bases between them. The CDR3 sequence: CASSEQEKSPLHF. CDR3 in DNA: TGTGCCAGCAGTGAACAGGAAAAGTCACCCCTCCACTTT.

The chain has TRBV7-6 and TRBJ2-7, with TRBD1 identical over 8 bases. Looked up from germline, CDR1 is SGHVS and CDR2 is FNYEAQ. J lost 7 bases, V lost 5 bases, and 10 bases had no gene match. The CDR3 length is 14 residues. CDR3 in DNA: TGTGCCAGCAGCCAGCCGGGACAGGATGTGGAGCAGTACTTC. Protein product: CASSQPGQDVEQYF.

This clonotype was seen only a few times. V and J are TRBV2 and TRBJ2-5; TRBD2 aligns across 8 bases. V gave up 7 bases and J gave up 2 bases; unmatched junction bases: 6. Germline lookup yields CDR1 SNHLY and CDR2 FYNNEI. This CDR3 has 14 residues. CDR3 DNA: TGTGCCAGCACCCTACTAGCGGTACAAGAGACCCAGTACTTC. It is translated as CASTLLAVQETQYF.

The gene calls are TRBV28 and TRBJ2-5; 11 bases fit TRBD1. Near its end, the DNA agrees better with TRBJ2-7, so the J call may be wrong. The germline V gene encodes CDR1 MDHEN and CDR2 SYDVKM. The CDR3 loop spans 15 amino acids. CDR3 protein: CASSLARTGGDEQYF. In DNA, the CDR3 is TGTGCCAGCAGTTTAGCCCGGACAGGGGGCGACGAGCAGTACTTC.

The CDR3 nucleotides read TGTGCCAGCAGCTTGGGACTAGACGCTGAGCAGTTCTTC. It translates to CASSLGLDAEQFF. This chain links TRBV7-3 with TRBJ2-1; 8 nucleotides match TRBD2. The CDR3 is 13 amino acids. Germline loops: CDR1 SGHTA, CDR2 FQGTGA. V was clipped by 3 bases and J by 9 bases; unmatched bases: 4.

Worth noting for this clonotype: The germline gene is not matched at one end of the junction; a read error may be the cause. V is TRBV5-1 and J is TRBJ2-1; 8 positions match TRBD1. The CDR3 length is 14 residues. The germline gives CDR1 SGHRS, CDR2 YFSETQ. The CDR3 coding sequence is TGCGCCGGCAGTGACAGGGGTTTCTACAATGAGCAGTTCTTC. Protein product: CAGSDRGFYNEQFF.

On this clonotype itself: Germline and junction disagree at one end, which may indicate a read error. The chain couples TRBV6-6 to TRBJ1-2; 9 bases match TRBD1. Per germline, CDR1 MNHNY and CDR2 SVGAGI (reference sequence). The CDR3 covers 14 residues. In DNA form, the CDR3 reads TGTACCAGCAGGGGGGTGGACAGGGGTTATGGCTACACCTTC. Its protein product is CTSRGVDRGYGYTF.

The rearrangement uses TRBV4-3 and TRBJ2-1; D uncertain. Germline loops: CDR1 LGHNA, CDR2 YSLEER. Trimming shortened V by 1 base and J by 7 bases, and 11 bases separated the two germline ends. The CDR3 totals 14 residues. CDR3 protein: CASSQGAQDNEQFF. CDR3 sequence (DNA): TGCGCCAGCAGCCAAGGGGCTCAAGATAATGAGCAGTTCTTC.

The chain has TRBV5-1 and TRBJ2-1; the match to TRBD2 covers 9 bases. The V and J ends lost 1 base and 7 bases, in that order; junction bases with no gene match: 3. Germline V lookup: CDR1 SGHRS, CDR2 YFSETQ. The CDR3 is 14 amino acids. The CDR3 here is CASSLRTSANEQFF. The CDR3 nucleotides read TGCGCCAGCAGCTTGAGGACTAGCGCAAATGAGCAGTTCTTC. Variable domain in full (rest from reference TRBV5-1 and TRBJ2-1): KAGVTQTPRYLIKTRGQQVTLSCSPISGHRSVSWYQQTPGQGLQFLFEYFSETQRNKGNFPGRFSGRQFSNSRSEMNVSTLELGDSALYLCASSLRTSANEQFFGPGTRLTVL.

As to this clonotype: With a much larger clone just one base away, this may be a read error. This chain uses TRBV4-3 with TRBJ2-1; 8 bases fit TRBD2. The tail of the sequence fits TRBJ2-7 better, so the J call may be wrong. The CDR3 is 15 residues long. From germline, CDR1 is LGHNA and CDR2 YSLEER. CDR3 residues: CASSKSGGSYNEQYF. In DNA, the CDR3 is TGCGCCAGCAGTAAGAGCGGGGGCTCCTACAATGAGCAGTACTTC.

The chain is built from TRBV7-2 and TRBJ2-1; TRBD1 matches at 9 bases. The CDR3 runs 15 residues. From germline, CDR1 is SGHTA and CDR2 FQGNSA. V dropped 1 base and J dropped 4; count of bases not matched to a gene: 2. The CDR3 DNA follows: TGTGCCAGCAGCTTAGGGACAGGGGAGTACAATGAGCAGTTCTTC. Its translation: CASSLGTGEYNEQFF.

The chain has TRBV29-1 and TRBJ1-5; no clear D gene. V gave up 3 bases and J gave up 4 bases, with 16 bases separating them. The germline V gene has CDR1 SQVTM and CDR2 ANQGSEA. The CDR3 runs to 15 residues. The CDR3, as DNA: TGCAGCGTTGATCCCACGGGTCCGGAGAATCAGCCCCAGCATTTT. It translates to CSVDPTGPENQPQHF. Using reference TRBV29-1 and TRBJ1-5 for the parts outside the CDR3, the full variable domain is SAVISQKPSRDICQRGTSLTIQCQVDSQVTMMFWYRQQPGQSLTLIATANQGSEATYESGFVIDKFPISRPNLTFSTLTVSNMSPEDSSIYLCSVDPTGPENQPQHFGDGTRLSIL.

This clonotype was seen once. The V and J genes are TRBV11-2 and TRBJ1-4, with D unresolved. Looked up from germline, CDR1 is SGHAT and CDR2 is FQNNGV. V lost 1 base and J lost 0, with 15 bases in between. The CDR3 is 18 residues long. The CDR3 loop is CASSLARDPTATNEKLFF. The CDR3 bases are TGTGCCAGCAGCTTAGCCCGAGACCCAACTGCAACTAATGAAAAACTGTTTTTT.

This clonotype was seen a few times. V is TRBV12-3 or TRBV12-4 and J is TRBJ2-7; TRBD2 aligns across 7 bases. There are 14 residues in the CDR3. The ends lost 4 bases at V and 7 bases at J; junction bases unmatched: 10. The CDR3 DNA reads TGTGCCAGCAGTTCCCGAGCGGGGAACAATGAGCAGTACTTC. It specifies CASSSRAGNNEQYF.

CDR3: CASSQDRSGGNNEQFF. The CDR3 DNA follows: TGCGCCAGCAGCCAAGATCGGAGCGGGGGGAACAATGAGCAGTTCTTC. The J gene is TRBJ2-1, the V gene TRBV4-1; 9 bases map to TRBD2. CDR3 length equals 16 residues. Germline values: CDR1 MGHRA, CDR2 YSYEKL. J was trimmed by 5 bases and V by 0 bases; bases with no gene match: 5.

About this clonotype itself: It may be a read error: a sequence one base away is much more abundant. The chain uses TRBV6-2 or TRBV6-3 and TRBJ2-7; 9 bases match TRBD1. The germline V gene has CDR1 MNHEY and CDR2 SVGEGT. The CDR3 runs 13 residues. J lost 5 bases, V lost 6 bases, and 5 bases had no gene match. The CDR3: CASSPTGGHEQYF. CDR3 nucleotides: TGTGCCAGCAGCCCAACAGGGGGCCACGAGCAGTACTTC.